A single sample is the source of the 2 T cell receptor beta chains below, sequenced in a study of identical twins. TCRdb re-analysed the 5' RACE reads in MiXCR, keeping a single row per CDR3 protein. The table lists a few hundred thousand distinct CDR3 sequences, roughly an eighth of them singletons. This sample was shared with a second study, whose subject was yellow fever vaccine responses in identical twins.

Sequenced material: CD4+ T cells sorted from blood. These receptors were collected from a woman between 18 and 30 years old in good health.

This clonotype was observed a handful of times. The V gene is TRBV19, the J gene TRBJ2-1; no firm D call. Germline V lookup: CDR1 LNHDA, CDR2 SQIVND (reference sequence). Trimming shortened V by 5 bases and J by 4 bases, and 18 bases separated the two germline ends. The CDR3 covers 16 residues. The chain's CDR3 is CASSPPGVSYYNEQFF. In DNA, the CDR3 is TGTGCCAGTAGTCCCCCAGGTGTTTCCTATTACAATGAGCAGTTCTTC.

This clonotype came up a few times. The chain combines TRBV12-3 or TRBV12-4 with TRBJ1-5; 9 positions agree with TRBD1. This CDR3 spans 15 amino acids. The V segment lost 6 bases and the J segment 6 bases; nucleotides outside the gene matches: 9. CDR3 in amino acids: CASSRGTGSSQPQHF. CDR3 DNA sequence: TGTGCCAGCAGCCGGGGGACAGGGTCTTCTCAGCCCCAGCATTTT.